The rows below give T cell receptor beta chains drawn from one sample of a study of blood T cell repertoires in COVID-19. Assay: immunoSEQ multiplex PCR; the TCRdb copy retains only in-frame clones and omits some. The table shows under 200,000 clones, with 80% to 90% occurring only once. Material: peripheral blood. The receptors originated from a man between 60 and 75 years old with acute or convalescent COVID-19. Both conserved end residues are part of each CDR3. The order of the fields is V gene, D gene, J gene, clone size, CDR3 protein, CDR3 DNA. A D gene is named only where the DNA matches it firmly. Only some rows state a clone size, as once, few, many or a class for expanded clones.

TRBV19	-	TRBJ2-2	-	CATPSSGESLPGELFF	TGTGCCACCCCGAGTAGCGGTGAAAGTCTCCCCGGGGAGCTGTTTTTT
TRBV5-8	-	TRBJ1-6	few	CASNGALGSPLHF	TGTGCCAGCAATGGGGCTTTGGGATCACCCCTCCACTTT
TRBV27	TRBD2	TRBJ2-5	-	CASSLGVAGGKETQYF	TGTGCCAGCAGTTTAGGGGTAGCGGGAGGAAAAGAGACCCAGTACTTC
TRBV28	TRBD1	TRBJ1-2	-	CASSPRTGGFGYTF	TGTGCCAGCAGTCCCCGGACAGGGGGCTTTGGCTACACCTTC
TRBV7-2	TRBD1	TRBJ1-1	-	CASSTQGGTEAFF	TGTGCCAGCAGCACACAGGGGGGAACTGAAGCTTTCTTT
TRBV15	-	TRBJ1-1	-	CATSRGDTNTEAFF	TGTGCCACCAGCAGAGGGGACACGAACACTGAAGCTTTCTTT
TRBV28	TRBD2	TRBJ2-1	-	CASSPSGGGKFF	TGTGCCAGCAGCCCCTCCGGGGGGGGGAAGTTCTTC
TRBV19	-	TRBJ1-2	once	CASSPQEVYYGYTF	TGTGCCAGTAGCCCCCAGGAGGTGTACTATGGCTACACCTTC
TRBV11-1	-	TRBJ2-7	-	CASSLRRMGYEQYF	TGTGCCAGCAGCTTAAGGAGAATGGGCTACGAGCAGTACTTC
TRBV28	-	TRBJ2-7	-	CASRPRTHEQYF	TGTGCCAGCAGGCCTAGAACCCACGAGCAGTACTTC
TRBV11-2	TRBD2	TRBJ2-7	-	CASSSGTSGYEQYF	TGTGCCAGCAGCTCAGGGACTAGTGGGTACGAGCAGTACTTC
TRBV27	TRBD1	TRBJ2-7	few	CASSIQGGPYEQYF	TGTGCCAGCAGTATACAGGGGGGACCTTACGAGCAGTACTTC
TRBV11-2	TRBD1	TRBJ1-4	-	CASSLGGTGGRLGEKLFF	TGTGCCAGCAGCTTAGGAGGGACAGGGGGACGTTTAGGAGAAAAACTGTTTTTT
TRBV27	TRBD2	TRBJ2-2	-	CASSSPREGYTGELFF	TGTGCCAGCAGCTCCCCACGGGAGGGGTACACCGGGGAGCTGTTTTTT
TRBV2	-	TRBJ2-1	-	CASSELASSYNEQFF	TGTGCCAGCAGTGAACTAGCGAGCTCCTACAATGAGCAGTTCTTC
TRBV2	TRBD1	TRBJ1-1	-	CAGQGASEAFF	TGTGCCGGACAGGGGGCCTCTGAAGCTTTCTTT
TRBV7-6	TRBD2	TRBJ2-7	-	CASSSKSGLAYEQYF	TGTGCCAGCAGCTCCAAATCAGGACTAGCCTACGAGCAGTACTTC
TRBV3-1/TRBV3-2	TRBD2	TRBJ2-3	once	CASSQDWGRATDTQYF	TGTGCCAGCAGCCAAGATTGGGGGAGGGCCACAGATACGCAGTATTTT
TRBV5-4	TRBD1	TRBJ2-7	-	CASSQGTGVPYEQYF	TGTGCCAGCAGCCAGGGGACAGGGGTGCCCTACGAGCAGTACTTC
TRBV3-1/TRBV3-2	TRBD1	TRBJ1-6	-	CASSQRQGWNNSPLHF	TGTGCCAGCAGCCAACGACAGGGGTGGAATAATTCACCCCTCCACTTT
TRBV30	TRBD2	TRBJ2-1	-	CAWSELALYNEQFF	TGTGCCTGGAGTGAACTAGCGCTGTACAATGAGCAGTTCTTC
TRBV5-4	-	TRBJ1-3	-	CASSLDYRASGNTIYF	TGTGCCAGCAGCTTGGACTACAGGGCCTCTGGAAACACCATATATTTT
TRBV18	-	TRBJ2-7	-	CASSPSTGGTSYEQYF	TGTGCCAGCTCACCGAGCACAGGAGGGACCTCCTACGAGCAGTACTTC
TRBV24-1	TRBD2	TRBJ2-3	-	CATSDTSGRPDTQYF	TGTGCCACCAGTGATACTAGCGGGAGACCAGATACGCAGTATTTT
TRBV5-1	-	TRBJ2-6	-	CASSLASSGANVLTF	TGCGCCAGCAGCCTGGCCAGCTCTGGGGCCAACGTCCTGACTTTC
TRBV6-4	TRBD2	TRBJ2-1	-	CASTRTSGLYNEQFF	TGTGCCAGCACCCGGACTAGCGGGCTTTACAATGAGCAGTTCTTC
TRBV15	-	TRBJ1-2	once	CATSIETANYGYTF	TGTGCCACCAGCATCGAAACAGCTAACTATGGCTACACCTTC
TRBV5-1	TRBD1	TRBJ2-7	-	CASSDRDRTSYEQYF	TGCGCCAGCAGCGACCGGGACAGGACCTCCTACGAGCAGTACTTC
TRBV27	-	TRBJ1-2	-	CASSLSKLTPYGYTF	TGTGCCAGCAGTTTATCGAAACTTACCCCCTATGGCTACACCTTC
TRBV5-1	-	TRBJ1-1	-	CASSLDGVEGTEAFF	TGCGCCAGCAGCTTGGATGGGGTCGAGGGCACTGAAGCTTTCTTT
TRBV12-3/TRBV12-4	-	TRBJ1-1	-	CASSKAGQAFF	TGTGCCAGCAGCAAGGCGGGGCAAGCTTTCTTT
TRBV18	TRBD2	TRBJ2-7	-	CASSPIPGTSSYEQYF	TGTGCCAGCTCACCCATTCCCGGGACTAGCAGCTACGAGCAGTACTTC
TRBV27	TRBD1	TRBJ1-1	-	CASSWGQLNTEAFF	TGTGCCAGCAGCTGGGGACAGTTGAACACTGAAGCTTTCTTT
TRBV4-1	-	TRBJ2-1	-	CASSQKLPVGGIYNEQFF	TGCGCCAGCAGCCAAAAGCTTCCAGTGGGGGGAATTTACAATGAGCAGTTCTTC
TRBV6-6	-	TRBJ2-7	once	CASSIVDRTYEQYF	TGTGCCAGCAGTATCGTAGACAGGACCTACGAGCAGTACTTC
TRBV5-1	-	TRBJ2-5	-	CASSLGQGGGETQYF	TGCGCCAGCAGCTTGGGACAGGGAGGAGGAGAGACCCAGTACTTC
TRBV5-5	TRBD1	TRBJ1-1	-	CASSWGTGAEAFF	TGTGCCAGCAGCTGGGGGACAGGGGCTGAAGCTTTCTTT
TRBV29-1	-	TRBJ1-1	-	CSVVEGPNTEAFF	TGCAGCGTTGTGGAGGGCCCTAACACTGAAGCTTTCTTT
TRBV7-8	TRBD1	TRBJ2-1	-	CASTSTGGSYNEQFF	TGTGCCAGCACTTCAACAGGGGGCTCCTACAATGAGCAGTTCTTC